These 16 T cell receptor beta chains were sequenced from one sample in a study of cytomegalovirus exposure and HLA in healthy donors. With 60 Vbeta and 13 Jbeta primers, the PCR was carried out. Profiling relied on immunoSEQ multiplex PCR, and the TCRdb table lists in-frame clones only, not all of them. The sample carries about 150,000 clones, about 85% recorded once. The sample was PBMCs. The receptors shown here come from a human donor in good health.

The J gene is TRBJ1-1, the V gene TRBV28; D is unclear. Per the germline V gene, CDR1 is MDHEN and CDR2 is SYDVKM. Between the trimmed V and J ends, which lost 3 bases and 3 bases, there was a span of 11 bases. The CDR3 extends over 14 amino acids. The chain's CDR3 is CASSLAEEDTEAFF. In DNA form, the CDR3 reads TGTGCCAGCAGTTTGGCGGAGGAGGACACTGAAGCTTTCTTT.

In this sample, this clone turned up once. This chain links TRBV5-4 with TRBJ2-5; TRBD2 matches at 7 bases. Germline assignment: CDR1 SGHNT and CDR2 YYREEE (reference sequence). This CDR3 spans 15 amino acids. V gave up 4 bases and J gave up 2 bases; unmatched junction bases: 8. CDR3 in amino acids: CASSRLGLQQETQYF. The CDR3 nucleotides read TGTGCCAGCAGCCGCCTGGGACTACAGCAAGAGACCCAGTACTTC. The full variable domain, in which reference TRBV5-4 and TRBJ2-5 provide the parts outside the CDR3, is ETGVTQSPTHLIKTRGQQVTLRCSSQSGHNTVSWYQQALGQGPQFIFQYYREEENGRGNFPPRFSGLQFPNYSSELNVNALELDDSALYLCASSRLGLQQETQYFGPGTRLLVL.

The chain carries TRBV6-6 and TRBJ1-5; D is possibly TRBD1 (5 bases). The V and J ends lost 6 bases and 5 bases respectively, with 14 bases between them. This CDR3 has 14 residues. The V gene's germline CDR1 is MNHNY and CDR2 SVGAGI (reference sequence). The chain's CDR3 is CASSPRGSDQPQHF. In DNA, the CDR3 is TGTGCCAGCAGCCCTCGGGGGAGTGATCAGCCCCAGCATTTT.

This chain uses TRBV14 with TRBJ2-7, with TRBD1 matching 9 bases. This CDR3 contains 14 residues. Trimming cost V 3 bases and J 6 bases; bases outside gene matches: 6. The germline V gene has CDR1 SGHDN and CDR2 FVKESK. Here the CDR3 DNA reads TGTGCCAGCAGCCAGATGGGACAGGGCGGCGAGCAGTACTTC. Protein: CASSQMGQGGEQYF.

The V call is TRBV6-5, the J call TRBJ1-4; D unclear. V shed 5 bases and J shed 4 bases, with 14 bases lying between them. CDR1 and CDR2 from the germline V gene are MNHEY and SVGAGI. The CDR3 is made up of 15 amino acids. The CDR3 is CASSPVGAFNEKLFF. The DNA for the CDR3 is TGTGCCAGCAGTCCCGTTGGAGCCTTTAATGAAAAACTGTTTTTT.

The chain links TRBV6-5 to TRBJ1-1, with D perhaps matching TRBD1 (5 bases). CDR3 size: 13 residues. The V gene's germline CDR1 is MNHEY and CDR2 SVGAGI. Trimming took 4 bases from V and 5 from J, leaving 11 bases between them. This chain's CDR3 is CASSSQGRTEAFF. CDR3 sequence (DNA): TGTGCCAGCAGTTCTCAGGGCAGGACTGAAGCTTTCTTT.

The rearrangement joins TRBV18 to TRBJ2-7; TRBD1 is a possible D gene (6 bases). With 3 bases removed from V and 5 bases from J, the gap between germline ends came to 14 bases. This CDR3 is built from 14 residues. CDR1 and CDR2 (germline): KGHSH, LQKENI. The CDR3 protein is CASSPQGRLDEQYF. In DNA, the CDR3 is TGTGCCAGCTCACCCCAGGGGCGCCTAGACGAGCAGTACTTC.

The rearrangement joins TRBV6-1 to TRBJ1-6; tentatively, D is TRBD1 (5 bases). Germline V gene sequence: CDR1 MNHNS, CDR2 SASEGT. The CDR3 runs to 13 residues. V gave up 11 bases and J gave up 9 bases, with 17 bases separating them. CDR3 nucleotide sequence: TGTGCCTGCGGACAATCTGTGGGTTCACCCCTCCACTTT. This translates into CACGQSVGSPLHF.

The rearrangement joins TRBV28 to TRBJ2-5, with 9 bases aligning to TRBD2. V was pared by 2 bases and J by 2 bases, with 6 bases of the junction left unmatched. This CDR3 is built from 16 residues. CDR1 and CDR2 from the germline V gene are MDHEN and SYDVKM. The CDR3: CASSLAGLAEQETQYF. The CDR3 DNA follows: TGTGCCAGCAGTTTAGCGGGACTAGCAGAGCAAGAGACCCAGTACTTC.

The V and J genes are TRBV6-5 and TRBJ1-6, with D hard to call. CDR1 is MNHEY, CDR2 SVGAGI, per germline. V lost 6 bases and J lost 0, with 6 bases in between. The CDR3 contains 14 residues. CDR3 in DNA: TGTGCCAGCAGGAGAAGCTCCTATAATTCACCCCTCCACTTT. Encoded protein: CASRRSSYNSPLHF.

This clone occurred a few times. This chain connects TRBV9 to TRBJ2-2; D is perhaps TRBD1 (5 bases). This CDR3 comprises 15 residues. The germline V gene encodes CDR1 SGDLS and CDR2 YYNGEE. The V and J ends lost 0 bases and 4 bases respectively, with 10 bases between them. The CDR3 nucleotides are TGTGCCAGCAGCGTAGTGGATAGGGGCACCGGGGAGCTGTTTTTT. Translating it yields CASSVVDRGTGELFF.

V gene TRBV28 combines with J gene TRBJ1-5; 10 nucleotides align to TRBD1. CDR1 is MDHEN and CDR2 is SYDVKM in the germline V gene. With 1 base clipped from V and 0 bases from J, the junction kept 6 bases outside the gene matches. The CDR3 is 18 residues long. As DNA, the CDR3 is TGTGCCAGCAGTTTATACGGGACAGGGGATATTAGCAATCAGCCCCAGCATTTT. As protein: CASSLYGTGDISNQPQHF. Full variable domain (remainder filled in from reference TRBV28 and TRBJ1-5): DVKVTQSSRYLVKRTGEKVFLECVQDMDHENMFWYRQDPGLGLRLIYFSYDVKMKEKGDIPEGYSVSREKKERFSLILESASTNQTSMYLCASSLYGTGDISNQPQHFGDGTRLSIL.

This rearrangement joins TRBV4-2 to TRBJ2-7, with a possible D match to TRBD2 (6 bases). Per the germline V gene, CDR1 is LGHNA and CDR2 is YNFKEQ. This CDR3 has 13 amino acids. With 4 bases removed from V and 7 bases from J, the gap between germline ends came to 14 bases. CDR3 sequence: CASSPGLSEEQYF. For the CDR3, the DNA is TGTGCCAGCAGCCCGGGACTTTCCGAGGAGCAGTACTTC.

This chain links TRBV30 with TRBJ1-1, with D unresolved. The V and J ends lost 1 base and 5 bases respectively, with 11 bases between them. The CDR3 sequence is 13 residues long. Germline V gives CDR1 GTSNPN, CDR2 SVGIG (reference sequence). Here the CDR3 reads CAWSGPGGTEAFF. The CDR3 DNA sequence: TGTGCCTGGAGTGGTCCAGGAGGTACTGAAGCTTTCTTT.

This clone has just one count. The V and J genes are TRBV6-5 and TRBJ2-1; D is uncertain. CDR3 length: 11 amino acids. Germline CDR1 and CDR2: MNHEY and SVGAGI. V dropped 7 bases and J dropped 7 bases, with 8 bases sitting between them. For the CDR3, the DNA is TGTGCCAGCAAGAGGTCTAATGAGCAGTTCTTC. Translating gives CASKRSNEQFF.

This clone has a handful of counts. The gene calls are TRBV7-2 and TRBJ2-1, with 12 bases lining up with TRBD2. CDR1 and CDR2 (germline): SGHTA, FQGNSA. CDR3 size: 16 residues. V lost 5 bases to trimming and J lost 6 bases; unmatched junction nucleotides: 8. CDR3 nucleotide sequence: TGTGCCAGCAGCGTAAGCGGGACTAGCGGGCTCAATGAGCAGTTCTTC. Its translation: CASSVSGTSGLNEQFF.